Given below is one T cell receptor beta chain in context. This sample is drawn from a study of PD-L1 blockade in urothelial cancer. Study-level information: The median T cell count in blood samples was 110,000 to 150,000.

Using immunoSEQ multiplex PCR, the repertoire was profiled, and TCRdb retains in-frame clones only, with some absent. Of about 110,000 clones in the sample, over 75% were seen once. The receptor's source is a man between 50 and 59 years old with urothelial cancer. The sample was PBMCs, taken around atezolizumab (anti-PD-L1) treatment.

CDR3 DNA: TGTGCCTGGAATGCGGGAGGCCACGATACGCAGTATTTT. Encoded protein: CAWNAGGHDTQYF. The rearrangement uses TRBV30 and TRBJ2-3; 8 bases are shared with TRBD2. V trimming: 4 bases; J trimming: 6 bases; junction bases outside the gene matches: 6. The CDR3 sequence is 13 residues long. Germline CDR1 is GTSNPN and CDR2 is SVGIG (reference sequence).